These 2 T cell receptor beta chains were all obtained from the same sample, sequenced in a study of neoadjuvant anti-PD-1 for oral cavity cancer. The table came from immunoSEQ multiplex PCR; TCRdb's copy has only in-frame clones and leaves some out. The table lists some 7,600 clones, approximately 55% of them singletons. This sample comprised tumor tissue, obtained before nivolumab (anti-PD-1) treatment. These receptors all come from a person aged 35-80 years with oral cavity squamous cell carcinoma.

The rearrangement uses TRBV6-6 and TRBJ2-7; 8 positions agree with TRBD2. V shed 7 bases and J 2 bases; nucleotides not matched to a gene: 7. The CDR3 is 14 residues long. Per germline, CDR1 MNHNY and CDR2 SVGAGI (reference sequence). The CDR3 DNA reads TGTGCCAGCACATCGCCGGGACTAGCCTACGAGCAGTACTTC. It is translated as CASTSPGLAYEQYF.

V usage is TRBV6-5 and J usage is TRBJ2-3; 8 bases align to TRBD2. In germline, CDR1 is MNHEY, CDR2 SVGAGI. The CDR3 consists of 14 residues. J gave up 5 bases and V 5 bases, and 6 bases lay outside the gene matches. The CDR3 spells CASSPVAGRDTQYF. CDR3 DNA sequence: TGTGCCAGCAGTCCCGTAGCGGGAAGAGATACGCAGTATTTT.